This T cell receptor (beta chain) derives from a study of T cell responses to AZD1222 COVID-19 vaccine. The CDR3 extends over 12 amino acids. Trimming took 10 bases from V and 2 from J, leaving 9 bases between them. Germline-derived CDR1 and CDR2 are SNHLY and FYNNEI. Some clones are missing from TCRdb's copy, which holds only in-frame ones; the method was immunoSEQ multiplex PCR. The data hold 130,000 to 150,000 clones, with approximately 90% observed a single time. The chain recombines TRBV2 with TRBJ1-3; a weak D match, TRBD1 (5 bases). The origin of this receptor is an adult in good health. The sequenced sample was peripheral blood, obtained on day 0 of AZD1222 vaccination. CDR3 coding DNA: TGTGCCACCAGGGAAGCTGGAAACACCATATATTTT. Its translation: CATREAGNTIYF.